This record concerns one T cell receptor (beta chain) sequence. What antigen it recognizes has not been identified. Base qualities are not at hand, and no much larger clone is one base apart. This entry belongs to a study of Ad26.COV2.S vaccination and SARS-CoV-2 variants (dated by TCRdb to 2020 to 2023). With regard to the full study: Donors in the vaccine arm were drawn from COV1001, a phase I-IIa trial of Ad26.COV2.S in healthy adults that was multicentre, randomized, double-blind and placebo-controlled. Dosing of Ad26.COV2.S was intramuscular, at either 5x10^10 or 1x10^11 viral particles, delivered as one shot or as two shots spaced 56 days apart. TCRbeta repertoire sequencing served as the tool for gauging how specific and how broad the SARS-CoV-2-reactive T cell receptors were following Ad26.COV2.S vaccination. The TCR-sequenced set comprised about 32 samples: some 20 Ad26.COV2.S vaccine recipients, 5 placebo recipients and 8 SARS-CoV-2 convalescent individuals. Participants in the trial were split at random into five groups of five each, receiving low-dose or high-dose Ad26.COV2.S once or twice, or else placebo on both occasions. Investigators remained blinded to trial group allocation during experiments and outcome assessment.

The investigation overall reported the following: Comparing responses between vaccine doses or regimens was not something the study was powered to do. Compared with placebo recipients, Ad26.COV2.S recipients showed higher spike-specific TCR breadth (P = 0.0014). After vaccination, spike-specific CD8+ and CD4+ T cell responses were reported to show substantial breadth. It was noted by the authors that total T cell responses may have been underestimated by the TCR breadth and depth analyses. Non-spike TCR breadth was comparable between vaccine and placebo recipients, consistent with the vaccine containing only spike.

The treatment or condition tag for this specimen amounts to: some 19 received Ad26.COV2.S at low or high dose, single or two shots; 5 received placebo; per-sample allocation not given. For vaccine and placebo recipients, the sequenced repertoires came from samples collected on day 63 after the first injection. Between 29 July and 7 August 2020, Cohort 1b enrolled fewer than 30 adults aged 18-55 years at one site in Boston, USA. As a vaccine, Ad26.COV2.S was a replication-incompetent adenovirus type 26 vector that expressed a prefusion-stabilized SARS-CoV-2 spike protein derived from the original Wuhan strain. TCRbeta CDR3 regions were sequenced with the immunoSEQ Assay. After extraction, genomic DNA underwent amplification by bias-controlled multiplex PCR, followed by high-throughput sequencing. The paper's processing steps were these. To quantify the absolute abundance of every unique TCRbeta CDR3 region, sequences were collapsed and filtered. T cell fraction was estimated by normalizing TCRbeta template counts to usable DNA, with usable DNA measured through amplification of reference genes found in all nucleated cells. Repertoire TCRs were annotated as SARS-CoV-2-specific when V gene, CDR3 amino acid sequence and J gene were exactly matched to a known reactive TCR set. The reference SARS-CoV-2 TCR set was obtained from MIRA and was filtered for enrichment in COVID-19-positive ImmuneCODE repertoires, whereby public or cross-reactive TCRs were removed. Using the MIRA antigens, annotated TCRs were further analysed by specific ORF or by position within an ORF. Depth was the summed frequency of annotated unique rearrangements, while breadth was defined as annotated unique rearrangements over total unique productive rearrangements. TCR breadth was compared between groups using two-sided Wilcoxon rank-sum tests. TCRdb provides this immuneACCESS table in a form limited to in-frame rearrangements. Some clones are lacking; in checked studies, under half of them reflect an unresolved V gene, and why the rest are absent is not known. The V and J calls and the clone size are those of that table, but D and trimming were determined from the DNA. Present in this sample are hundreds of thousands of clones, about 93% of which were seen just once. The ten biggest clones cover 10% to 15% of the sample.

V is reduced by 2 bases and J by 0 bases, leaving a spacing of 7 bases between them. Measured from the cysteine to the phenylalanine, the CDR3 is 15 residues long. Just CDR3 DNA is preserved here, 45 bases in frame from base 1. CDR1 and CDR2, looked up from the germline V gene (reference sequence), are MNHEY and SMNVEV. The chain joins TRBV27 to TRBJ1-4, with the identity of the D gene unclear. Specimen: peripheral blood, collected in a trial of Ad26.COV2.S vaccine versus placebo. This clonotype originated in a person between 18 and 65 years old who received the Ad26.COV2.S COVID-19 vaccine or a placebo. CDR3 reads: CASSLAGSTNEKLFF. The DNA is as follows: TGTGCCAGCAGTTTAGCGGGATCAACTAATGAAAAACTGTTTTTT.